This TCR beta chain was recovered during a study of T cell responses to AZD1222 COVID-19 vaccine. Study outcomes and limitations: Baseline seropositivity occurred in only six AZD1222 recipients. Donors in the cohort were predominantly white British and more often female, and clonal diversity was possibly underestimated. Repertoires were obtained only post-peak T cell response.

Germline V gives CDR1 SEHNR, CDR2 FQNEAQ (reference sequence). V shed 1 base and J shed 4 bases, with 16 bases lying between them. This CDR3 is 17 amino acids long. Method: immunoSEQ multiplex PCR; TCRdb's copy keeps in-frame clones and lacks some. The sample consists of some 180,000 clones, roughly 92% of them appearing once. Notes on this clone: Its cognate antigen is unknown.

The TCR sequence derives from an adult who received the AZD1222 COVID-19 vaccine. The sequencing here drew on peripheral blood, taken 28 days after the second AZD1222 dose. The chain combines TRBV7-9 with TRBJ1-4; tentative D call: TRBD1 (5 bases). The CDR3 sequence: CASSLGLVTAINEKLFF. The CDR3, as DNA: TGTGCCAGCAGCTTAGGACTAGTGACAGCGATTAATGAAAAACTGTTTTTT.